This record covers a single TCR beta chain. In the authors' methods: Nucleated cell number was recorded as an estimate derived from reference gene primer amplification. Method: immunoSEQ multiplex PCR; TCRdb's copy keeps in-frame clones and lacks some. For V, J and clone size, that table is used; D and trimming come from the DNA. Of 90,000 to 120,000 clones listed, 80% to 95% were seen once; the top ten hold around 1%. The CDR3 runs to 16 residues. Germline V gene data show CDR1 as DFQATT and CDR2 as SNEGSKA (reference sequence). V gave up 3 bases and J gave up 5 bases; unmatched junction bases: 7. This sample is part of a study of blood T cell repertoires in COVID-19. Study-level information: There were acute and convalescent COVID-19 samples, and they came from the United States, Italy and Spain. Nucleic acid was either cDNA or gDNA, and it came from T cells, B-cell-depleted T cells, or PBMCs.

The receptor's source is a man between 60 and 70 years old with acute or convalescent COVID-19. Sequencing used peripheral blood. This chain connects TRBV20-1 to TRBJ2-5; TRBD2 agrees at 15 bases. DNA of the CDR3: TGCAGTGCTAGTGGGGGTGGACTAGCGGGAGGGGAGACCCAGTACTTC. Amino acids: CSASGGGLAGGETQYF.